This note documents a single TCR beta chain sequence. Its target is not known. This specimen comes from a study of cytomegalovirus exposure and HLA in healthy donors. Study-wide context: Genotyping showed 70% to 90% of over 350 donors falling in the Caucasian-associated ancestry cluster.

Whole-study findings and limits: Reports indicated that the classifier achieved high specificity and sensitivity in diagnosing cytomegalovirus status. Likely technical artifact: a cluster of highly shared sequence variants. Later on, an analysis tied around 17,000 TCR beta sequences to HLA alleles at 0.05 false discovery rate.

60 Vbeta and 13 Jbeta primers were used in PCR. Clones were sequenced by immunoSEQ multiplex PCR, and TCRdb holds only the in-frame ones, with some missing. This sample has about 240,000 clones; over 70% occur once, and the top ten carry 8%. The CDR3 has 14 amino acids. With 1 base removed from V and 2 bases from J, the gap between germline ends came to 9 bases. CDR1 is SGHVS, CDR2 FNYEAQ, per germline. Sequenced material: PBMCs. The chain joins TRBV7-6 to TRBJ2-7; the D gene is possibly TRBD1 (5 bases). This clonotype was sampled from a woman aged 55-70 years in good health and CMV-seropositive. The CDR3 region is CASSLGEGAYEQYF. The DNA of the CDR3 is TGTGCCAGCAGCTTAGGAGAAGGGGCCTACGAGCAGTACTTC.